A selection of T cell receptor beta chains follows, all from one sample in a study of blood T cell repertoires in COVID-19. Some clones are missing from TCRdb's copy, which holds only in-frame ones; the method was immunoSEQ multiplex PCR. The sample includes 300,000 to 350,000 clones, around 91% of them seen just once. The sequencing input was PBMCs or T cells enriched from blood (not recorded which). Receptors were obtained from a woman younger than 35 with acute COVID-19. CDR3s include the opening cysteine and the closing phenylalanine or tryptophan.

TRBV10-3	TRBJ1-4	CAISEGGFNEKLFF
TRBV2	TRBJ2-7	CASIGSRTYEQYF
TRBV28	TRBJ1-3	CASSQYSGNTIYF
TRBV29-1	TRBJ1-2	CSAVQAGGYTF
TRBV6-1	TRBJ1-6	CASSEGAGESSYNSPLHF
TRBV12-3/TRBV12-4	TRBJ2-2	CASSSQDSGELFF
TRBV19	TRBJ1-6	CASTSLNRDYNSPLHF
TRBV7-9	TRBJ1-6	CASSLNREKDSPLHF
TRBV6-5	TRBJ2-7	CASSSPTVYEQYF
TRBV3-1/TRBV3-2	TRBJ2-5	CASSRQTGETQYF
TRBV28	TRBJ2-7	CASSRRTSRPYEQYF
TRBV5-1	TRBJ1-2	CASTELAGSNYGYTF
TRBV5-1	TRBJ2-1	CASSGRDRYNEQFF
TRBV7-3	TRBJ1-1	CASSLWARGHKEAFF
TRBV7-6	TRBJ2-7	CASSLMGGDEQYF
TRBV5-7	TRBJ1-2	CASSSNSRGPEDGYTF
TRBV7-3	TRBJ2-2	CASSLYGGKNTGELFF
TRBV24-1	TRBJ2-7	CATSYGQNYEQYF
TRBV5-1	TRBJ2-3	CASSLGTRRSDTQYF
TRBV18	TRBJ1-6	CASSPTDRGYNSPLHF
TRBV5-1	TRBJ2-1	CASSPYAAGGAYNEQFF
TRBV7-3	TRBJ2-7	CASSLGAGPSYEQYF
TRBV3-1/TRBV3-2	TRBJ2-1	CASSQVFGGEQFF
TRBV9	TRBJ1-1	CASSKTGGDTEAFF
TRBV20-1	TRBJ1-2	CSAGSSYGYTF